A single TCR beta chain is shown here with its context. The record originates from a study of identical twins. Trimming pared 5 bases from V and 2 bases from J, leaving 10 bases between. This CDR3 contains 15 residues. TCRdb fed the 5' RACE reads into MiXCR, producing one record per CDR3 protein. The table lists 1.5 million to 2 million distinct CDR3 sequences, about 32% of them singletons. Sequencing used cord blood. This chain uses TRBV12-3 or TRBV12-4 with TRBJ2-6; a possible D gene is TRBD1 (5 bases). This clonotype was sampled from a newborn girl in good health. CDR3 region: CASSAPQAGANVLTF. The CDR3 DNA reads TGTGCCAGCAGTGCACCACAGGCTGGGGCCAACGTCCTGACTTTC.